The present T cell receptor (beta chain) was sequenced within a study of siplizumab effects on memory and regulatory T cells (dated by TCRdb to about 2019). The study in broad terms: The study examined how the anti-CD2 antibody siplizumab affects alloreactive T-cell subsets in allogeneic mixed lymphocyte reactions built from human PBMCs. Points the paper makes about the study in general: Whether proliferating Tregs from siplizumab cultures actually had suppressive function was not functionally confirmed. The cumulative frequency of alloreactive sequences that could be traced back to unstimulated CD4+ memory T cells was significantly reduced by siplizumab. Greater diversity appeared to be present in unstimulated naive T cells than in memory T cells, and a substantial contribution to the alloresponse seemed to be made by naive cells. Among mappable alloreactive CD4+ clones, the Treg-derived fraction averaged around 70% with siplizumab versus about 25% in control reactions. Sequences below about 10^-5 frequency were poorly captured, so only a minor fraction of alloreactive clones could be mapped to unstimulated subsets. For roughly 75-95% of proliferating CD4+ or CD8+ clones, no naive or memory phenotype could be assigned.

The count of this clone is one. This clone's antigen is unknown. Base qualities are not at hand, and no much larger clone is one base apart. Sorted unstimulated T cells and proliferating T cells recovered from mixed lymphocyte reactions were subjected to TCRbeta CDR3 sequencing. Fresh whole blood from around eleven HLA-typed healthy donors served as the source for isolating PBMCs. The library relied on the immunoSEQ multiplex PCR assay. The deep sequencing platform assayed about 91,000 TCR templates per sample. Genomic DNA extracted from sorted T cells was used for TCRbeta CDR3 sequencing. For the original study's pipeline: The R programming language was used for the clonal analysis of the TCRbeta CDR3 data. Alloreactive CD4+ and CD8+ clones were identified by comparing unstimulated samples to CFSE-low samples taken after the reaction. Regulatory or non-regulatory origin of alloreactive CD4+ clones was assigned by matching sequences to the sorted unstimulated Treg and non-Treg repertoires. What TCRdb holds here is the immuneACCESS table cut down to in-frame rearrangements. Part of the clones is not present; checked against another copy, under half of the missing clones reflect an unresolved V gene, and the others are unexplained. The D gene and trimming were derived from the DNA, and the V and J assignments and clone size from that table. This sample gives 85,000 or so clones in total; approximately 95% of them show up just once. The biggest ten clones account for about a fifth of the sample.

The source of this sequence is a human donor in good health. The sequenced sample was CD8+ T cells sorted from blood.

The nucleotides are TGTGCCAGTAGCTTGGGGCTAGCGGGATCCTCCTACGAGCAGTACTTC. The encoded protein is CASSLGLAGSSYEQYF. The chain is assembled from TRBV19 and TRBJ2-7; the central 9 bases match TRBD2. At the junction V is shortened by 6 bases and J by 0 bases; bases outside the gene matches: 9. Sequences LNHDA (CDR1) and SQIVND (CDR2) are obtained from the germline V gene (reference sequence). Including cysteine and phenylalanine, the CDR3 has 16 amino acids. Only the CDR3 part of the read is kept: 48 bases, read in frame from the first base.